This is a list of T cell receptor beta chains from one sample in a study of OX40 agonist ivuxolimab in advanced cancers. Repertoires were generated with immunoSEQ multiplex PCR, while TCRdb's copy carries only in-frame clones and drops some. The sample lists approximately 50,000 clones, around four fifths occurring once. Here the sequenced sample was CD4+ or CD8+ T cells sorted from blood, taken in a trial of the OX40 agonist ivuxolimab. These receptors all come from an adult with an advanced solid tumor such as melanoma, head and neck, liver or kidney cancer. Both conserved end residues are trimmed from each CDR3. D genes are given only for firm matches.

ASSVALAGFYEQY	TRBV5-5	TRBJ2-7	TRBD2
ASSISDTQY	TRBV19	TRBJ2-3	.
ASSFGGTEETQY	TRBV5-4	TRBJ2-5	.
ASSWRSNQPQH	TRBV7-2	TRBJ1-5	.
ASSQGLGASGNTIY	TRBV25-1	TRBJ1-3	.
ASSSSGADGYT	TRBV7-3	TRBJ1-2	.
ASSEGQVNTGELF	TRBV6-1	TRBJ2-2	TRBD1
ASSILVGPETQY	TRBV2	TRBJ2-5	.
ASSYLVQGSKAEAF	TRBV6-5	TRBJ1-1	.
ASSIVSFSNQPQH	TRBV19	TRBJ1-5	.
ASSGDRKSGANVLT	TRBV2	TRBJ2-6	TRBD1
ASSAPGLAGEEQY	TRBV4-2	TRBJ2-7	TRBD2
ASKTGGYEKLF	TRBV6-6	TRBJ1-4	TRBD1
ASSQIAGEQY	TRBV4-3	TRBJ2-7	.
ASSEGTHYGYT	TRBV6-1	TRBJ1-2	.
ASSVEGQGTYEQY	TRBV9	TRBJ2-7	TRBD1
ASRRGGRDTEAF	TRBV2	TRBJ1-1	.
ASSQDSNPFQETQY	TRBV4-1	TRBJ2-5	.
ASTKPGQPYEQY	TRBV28	TRBJ2-7	.
ASSLVPGVSYEQY	TRBV7-2	TRBJ2-7	.
ASSLETAWWRYTIY	TRBV11-2	TRBJ1-3	.
ASSIGSGDEQF	TRBV18	TRBJ2-1	.
ASSAGYSADTQY	TRBV6-1	TRBJ2-3	.
ASSTGIHDNQPQH	TRBV19	TRBJ1-5	.
ASSLEWFSAQQY	TRBV7-2	TRBJ2-3	.
ASSLEPPGRMGHMNTEAF	TRBV11-2	TRBJ1-1	.
ASSEQGGAETQY	TRBV2	TRBJ2-5	.
ASSPGGLGQF	TRBV2	TRBJ2-1	.
ASSFRTGQTYEQY	TRBV6-5	TRBJ2-7	TRBD1
ASSYGGMSTDTQY	TRBV6-5	TRBJ2-3	.
SAQAYGTQY	TRBV20-1	TRBJ2-5	.
ASSVQGTNSPLH	TRBV9	TRBJ1-6	.
ASSSLVNYGYT	TRBV7-9	TRBJ1-2	.
ASSRQRDTEAF	TRBV6-6	TRBJ1-1	.
ASSPDQQVNTEAF	TRBV18	TRBJ1-1	.
ASSLSAANYGYT	TRBV5-1	TRBJ1-2	.
ASRMDSNQPQH	TRBV5-1	TRBJ1-5	.
ASRQTATRVLT	TRBV28	TRBJ2-6	.
ASNTRLAGGDEQF	TRBV7-2	TRBJ2-1	TRBD2
ASSLRPRWEQY	TRBV5-4	TRBJ2-7	.
ASSSGTVAEKLF	TRBV5-1	TRBJ1-4	TRBD1
ASSLGTAGTGGFDTEAF	TRBV5-6	TRBJ1-1	TRBD1
AIGQGGGSTDTQY	TRBV10-3	TRBJ2-3	.
ASSFGVDEQF	TRBV2	TRBJ2-1	.
ASSPPQGAWETQY	TRBV18	TRBJ2-5	TRBD1
ASSGTSYHGANVLT	TRBV5-4	TRBJ2-6	TRBD2
ASSLASVSTLYGYT	TRBV7-9	TRBJ1-2	.
ASSFGLLSTDTQY	TRBV5-4	TRBJ2-3	.
ASMGGEKLF	TRBV2	TRBJ1-4	.
ASRVDGTGPYEQY	TRBV27	TRBJ2-7	TRBD1
ASSVDSGSNEQF	TRBV9	TRBJ2-1	.